This TCR beta chain was documented in a study of blood T cell repertoires in COVID-19. About the research overall: COVID-19 samples from acute and convalescent phases originated in the United States, Italy and Spain. PBMCs, B-cell-depleted T cells, or T cells were the source of the cDNA or gDNA that made up the material.

Source study methods: Counts of nucleated cells, estimated from reference gene primer amplification, were obtained. Profiling relied on immunoSEQ multiplex PCR, and the TCRdb table lists in-frame clones only, not all of them. V and J calls and clone size come straight from that table; D and trimming were deduced from the DNA. The sample lists about 200,000 clones, roughly 82% seen once, with around 8% in the top ten. J was trimmed by 6 bases and V by 1 base; bases with no gene match: 2. CDR3 length: 14 residues. The germline V gene encodes CDR1 SGHNT and CDR2 YENEEA. Seattle patient enrollment occurred during active infection, with longitudinal follow-up thereafter.

The sample taken for sequencing was peripheral blood. The chain uses TRBV11-3 and TRBJ2-1, with 8 nucleotides matching TRBD2. The sequence came from a woman aged 60-75 years with COVID-19, enrolled during active disease. CDR3 DNA: TGTGCCAGCAGCTTAGCCGGGGGGGCCAATGAGCAGTTCTTC. Translating it yields CASSLAGGANEQFF.